The subject of this entry is one T cell receptor beta chain. Assay used: immunoSEQ multiplex PCR; TCRdb lists only in-frame clones, some missing. Among around 99,000 clones listed, about 88% were seen once. The data belong to a study of cytomegalovirus exposure and HLA in healthy donors. The CDR3 runs 14 residues. V lost 0 bases and J 1 base, leaving 7 bases between the germline ends. The germline gives CDR1 LGHNA, CDR2 YSLEER. Sequences were obtained from PBMCs. The chain combines TRBV4-3 with TRBJ2-7, with a possible D match to TRBD2 (6 bases). The sequence was obtained from a woman aged 18 to 35 in good health and CMV-seronegative. The CDR3 nucleotides read TGCGCCAGCAGCCAAGAGCGGGAATCCTACGAGCAGTACTTC. It yields the protein CASSQERESYEQYF.